This T cell receptor beta chain was documented in a study of blood T cell repertoires in COVID-19. Turning to the study itself: Sources were T cells, B-cell-depleted T cells, or PBMCs; the material itself was cDNA or gDNA.

Profiled with immunoSEQ multiplex PCR; TCRdb holds only in-frame clones, not every one. The repertoire holds around 140,000 clones, with roughly 88% as singletons. With 1 base removed from V and 3 bases from J, the gap between germline ends came to 10 bases. The CDR3 has 15 amino acids. The V gene's germline CDR1 is KGHSH and CDR2 LQKENI. The V and J genes are TRBV18 and TRBJ2-1, with D perhaps matching TRBD1 (5 bases). The clonotype comes from a woman aged 50 to 60 with acute or convalescent COVID-19. The sequenced sample was peripheral blood. DNA for the CDR3: TGTGCCAGCTCACCACGAGATGACAGCTACAATGAGCAGTTCTTC. This sequence encodes CASSPRDDSYNEQFF.